This T cell receptor (beta chain) was documented in a study of CD8 T cells in ankylosing spondylitis. Findings and limits, study-wide: Prior literature has documented some motif variants in synovial fluid and blood from reactive arthritis. Within peripheral blood, clones linked to disease were CD8+ and relatively rare. The study identified a TCR beta motif of eight highly homologous variants that appeared characteristic of ankylosing spondylitis blood.

CDR1 LNHNV and CDR2 YYDKDF come from the germline V gene (reference sequence). The CDR3 has 14 residues. The ends were cut back, 0 bases at V and 8 bases at J, with 10 bases in the middle. Turning to this clonotype: Its target is unknown.

By quantitative 5'-RACE with molecular barcodes, the TCR beta libraries were made. Via MiXCR, TCRdb re-called the 5' RACE reads, giving one row per CDR3 protein. Of approximately 200,000 distinct CDR3 sequences in the sample, 13% were seen once. This chain uses TRBV15 with TRBJ2-2; D is perhaps TRBD2 (5 bases). Source material: blood, either unsorted or a sorted T cell fraction (not recorded which). The TCR was taken from a female donor with ankylosing spondylitis or in good health (not recorded which). The CDR3 sequence is CATSRDRRAGELFF. CDR3 bases: TGTGCCACCAGCAGAGATAGGCGGGCTGGGGAGCTGTTTTTT. Drawing the rest from reference TRBV15 and TRBJ2-2, the complete variable domain is DAMVIQNPRYQVTQFGKPVTLSCSQTLNHNVMYWYQQKSSQAPKLLFHYYDKDFNNEADTPDNFQSRRPNTSFCFLDIRSPGLGDTAMYLCATSRDRRAGELFFGEGSRLTVL.